Each of the 9 T cell receptor beta chains below was sequenced from the same sample in a study of blood T cell repertoires in COVID-19. The data were produced by immunoSEQ multiplex PCR, yet TCRdb's version contains in-frame clones alone and is incomplete. The sample lists 200,000 to 300,000 clones, about 87% occurring once. Material for sequencing was peripheral blood. The source is a man aged 55 to 70 who had recovered from COVID-19.

The rearrangement uses TRBV6-5 and TRBJ2-7, with a weak D call TRBD1 (5 bases). Looked up from germline, CDR1 is MNHEY and CDR2 is SVGAGI. V was pared by 2 bases and J by 3 bases, with 14 bases between. The CDR3 covers 15 residues. The CDR3 DNA is TGTGCCAGCAGTTACGGGCAGGGCGTTGGCTACGAGCAGTACTTC. Encoded protein: CASSYGQGVGYEQYF.

This clone appeared a few times. CDR3 DNA sequence: TGTGCCAGCAGACGGGACAGGGTGTCCTACGAGCAGTACTTC. It translates to CASRRDRVSYEQYF. The gene calls are TRBV5-6 and TRBJ2-7; 9 nucleotides line up with TRBD1. CDR1 is SGHDT, CDR2 YYEEEE, per germline. V shed 5 bases, J shed 1 base, and the junction held 4 bases outside the gene matches. The CDR3 spans 14 residues.

The chain uses TRBV3-1 (or the pseudogene TRBV3-2) and TRBJ2-3, with TRBD2 matching over 8 bases. The length of the CDR3 is 18 residues. Germline values: CDR1 LGHDT, CDR2 YNNKEL (reference sequence). After removal of 0 bases from V and 2 bases from J, the junction contained 10 bases not matched to a gene. Here the CDR3 DNA reads TGTGCCAGCAGCCAAGATTGGCCAGCGGGGGCCATCACAGATACGCAGTATTTT. This encodes CASSQDWPAGAITDTQYF.

On this clone: Other DNA sequences of this sample code for an identical CDR3. V is TRBV12-3 or TRBV12-4 and J is TRBJ1-5; 8 bases line up with TRBD1. Unmatched junction bases numbered 4, after V lost 8 bases and J lost 7 bases. The length of the CDR3 is 12 residues. CDR3 in DNA: TGTGCCAGCCGACAGGGGATACAGCCCCAGCATTTT. As protein: CASRQGIQPQHF.

The gene calls are TRBV7-2 and TRBJ2-3, with D tentatively TRBD1 (5 bases). The CDR3 extends over 14 amino acids. Trimming took off 8 bases at V and 4 bases at J, with 16 bases between the two ends. Germline CDR1 is SGHTA and CDR2 is FQGNSA. CDR3 bases: TGTGCCAGCGTCTCCCAGGGAATGGCAGATACGCAGTATTTT. Translation gives CASVSQGMADTQYF.

The rearrangement joins TRBV7-9 to TRBJ1-2; D uncertain. V lost 6 bases and J lost 8, with 10 bases in between. The CDR3 covers 11 residues. Germline V gives CDR1 SEHNR, CDR2 FQNEAQ (reference sequence). The CDR3 DNA is TGTGCCAGCAGGAACTCCGGGGGCTACACCTTC. This codes for CASRNSGGYTF.

V is TRBV2 and J is TRBJ2-3; D unclear. V was cut by 7 bases and J by 0 bases, with 11 bases left in between. There are 14 residues in the CDR3. Per the germline V gene, CDR1 is SNHLY and CDR2 is FYNNEI. DNA of the CDR3: TGTGCCAGCACTTATTTCCCTAGCACAGATACGCAGTATTTT. This gives the protein CASTYFPSTDTQYF.

V gene TRBV28 combines with J gene TRBJ2-4, with a weak D call TRBD1 (6 bases). Germline V CDR1 and CDR2: MDHEN, SYDVKM. With 5 bases removed from V and 4 bases from J, the gap between germline ends came to 15 bases. The CDR3 covers 15 residues. The chain's CDR3 is CASSLGALLKNIQYF. In nucleotides, the CDR3 is TGTGCCAGCAGTCTGGGGGCCCTCTTGAAAAACATTCAGTACTTC.

This clone appeared once. CDR3 loop: CSGMDRGLYEQYF. CDR3 nucleotides: TGCAGCGGCATGGACAGGGGGCTCTACGAGCAGTACTTC. The chain uses TRBV29-1 and TRBJ2-7; 11 nucleotides align to TRBD1. Germline V gives CDR1 SQVTM, CDR2 ANQGSEA. There are 13 residues in the CDR3. Trimming removed 7 bases from V and 3 bases from J; junction bases left unmatched: 5.